This passage covers 20 T cell receptor beta chains from one sample sequenced in a study of cytomegalovirus exposure and HLA in healthy donors. The PCR ran on 60 Vbeta and 13 Jbeta primers. Sequencing was performed with immunoSEQ multiplex PCR; in TCRdb, only in-frame clones are kept and a portion is missing. The sample shows 150,000 to 200,000 clones, 77% of them seen only once. Source material: PBMCs. These receptors were taken from a woman in her twenties or thirties in good health and CMV-seropositive.

The chain employs TRBV15 and TRBJ1-5, with D unclear. Trimming pared 5 bases from V and 0 bases from J, leaving 11 bases between. Germline V gene lookup returns CDR1 LNHNV and CDR2 YYDKDF (reference sequence). The CDR3 is 15 residues long. The CDR3 region has the DNA TGTGCCACCAGCCCAGAAGTCCTTAGCAATCAGCCCCAGCATTTT. This gives the protein CATSPEVLSNQPQHF.

This sequence joins TRBV5-1 and TRBJ2-2; 13 bases are shared with TRBD2. The V and J ends lost 4 bases and 7 bases, in that order; junction bases with no gene match: 7. Germline V gene lookup returns CDR1 SGHRS and CDR2 YFSETQ. This CDR3 region has 16 residues. The CDR3 sequence is CASSPGLAGVLGELFF. The CDR3 bases are TGCGCCAGCAGCCCTGGACTAGCGGGAGTCCTCGGGGAGCTGTTTTTT.

The rearrangement links TRBV5-1 to TRBJ1-5; perhaps TRBD1 as D (5 bases). V was clipped by 2 bases and J by 4 bases, with 7 bases between them. Germline V gene sequence: CDR1 SGHRS, CDR2 YFSETQ. The CDR3 runs to 13 residues. For the CDR3, the DNA is TGCGCCAGCAGCTTCGGGGGTAATCAGCCCCAGCATTTT. Translation gives CASSFGGNQPQHF.

The chain uses TRBV5-6 and TRBJ2-5; no definite D call. Germline V gene data show CDR1 as SGHDT and CDR2 as YYEEEE. The CDR3 is 13 amino acids. The V end lost 0 bases, the J end lost 2 bases, and 5 bases lay between the germline ends. CDR3 bases: TGTGCCAGCAGCTTGGCCCTACAAGAGACCCAGTACTTC. Translation: CASSLALQETQYF. The full variable domain, rest sourced from reference TRBV5-6 and TRBJ2-5, is DAGVTQSPTHLIKTRGQQVTLRCSPKSGHDTVSWYQQALGQGPQFIFQYYEEEERQRGNFPDRFSGHQFPNYSSELNVNALLLGDSALYLCASSLALQETQYFGPGTRLLVL.

This clone was observed a few times. The chain recombines TRBV7-2 with TRBJ2-3, with TRBD2 matching 12 bases. With V trimmed by 2 bases and J by 5 bases, 5 bases remained unmatched. The CDR3 covers 16 residues. The germline gives CDR1 SGHTA, CDR2 FQGNSA. The CDR3: CASSLLLAGGGDTQYF. For the CDR3, the DNA is TGTGCCAGCAGCTTACTTCTAGCGGGAGGGGGAGATACGCAGTATTTT.

This clone was seen once. Here the CDR3 DNA reads TGTGCCTGGGGGGCCGGTAATAATCAGCCCCAGCATTTT. Its translation: CAWGAGNNQPQHF. The chain carries TRBV30 and TRBJ1-5; a weak D match, TRBD1 (5 bases). The germline V gene has CDR1 GTSNPN and CDR2 SVGIG (reference sequence). The CDR3 runs to 13 residues. The germline V and J ends were trimmed by 5 bases and 4 bases, with 12 bases remaining between them.

This chain joins TRBV5-1 and TRBJ2-7; possibly TRBD1 for D (6 bases). V was shortened by 1 base and J by 4 bases, with 12 bases between the two germline ends. The CDR3 totals 14 residues. Germline values: CDR1 SGHRS, CDR2 YFSETQ. This CDR3 is CASSLSTGLYEQYF. CDR3 nucleotide sequence: TGCGCCAGCAGCTTGAGCACAGGGCTGTACGAGCAGTACTTC.

This clone was seen only once. The J gene is TRBJ2-2, the V gene TRBV10-3; D possibly corresponds to TRBD2 (6 bases). Germline V gives CDR1 ENHRY, CDR2 SYGVKD. The V gene lost 0 bases and the J gene lost 4 bases, with 15 bases spanning the gap. The CDR3 length is 17 residues. The DNA for the CDR3 is TGTGCCATCAGTGAGTCTTCTACTACCGGGGGCACCGGGGAGCTGTTTTTT. Translating gives CAISESSTTGGTGELFF.

This clone was recorded only once. This chain connects TRBV2 to TRBJ2-3, with 7 bases that match TRBD2. Germline values: CDR1 SNHLY, CDR2 FYNNEI. Trimming took 3 bases from V and 4 from J; bases not matched to a gene: 10. The CDR3 runs 16 residues. The CDR3 protein is CASSEWGGAGSDTQYF. CDR3 DNA sequence: TGTGCCAGCAGTGAGTGGGGAGGAGCGGGATCAGATACGCAGTATTTT. Supplemented by reference TRBV2 and TRBJ2-3, the full variable domain reads EPEVTQTPSHQVTQMGQEVILRCVPISNHLYFYWYRQILGQKVEFLVSFYNNEISEKSEIFDDQFSVERPDGSNFTLKIRSTKLEDSAMYFCASSEWGGAGSDTQYFGPGTRLTVL.

This chain connects TRBV21-1 to TRBJ1-2. TRBV21-1 has pseudogene status. The CDR3 runs to 17 residues. This chain's CDR3 is CASSKGRGGYRDYGYTF. CDR3 nucleotides: TGTGCCAGCAGCAAAGGTCGGGGGGGCTACAGGGACTATGGCTACACCTTC.

This clone was picked up a small number of times. The chain links TRBV6-5 to TRBJ2-5, with D possibly TRBD2 on 6 matching bases. Germline CDR1 and CDR2: MNHEY and SVGAGI. This CDR3 has 15 amino acids. Trimming stripped 7 bases from V and 1 base from J, with 16 bases between. In DNA form, the CDR3 reads TGTGCCAGCAATCTCAGCGGGCCACCCCAAGAGACCCAGTACTTC. Translation: CASNLSGPPQETQYF.

The J gene is TRBJ2-7, the V gene TRBV7-2; 9 positions match TRBD2. Per germline, CDR1 SGHTA and CDR2 FQGNSA. V was clipped by 3 bases and J by 4 bases; unmatched bases: 10. CDR3 size: 16 residues. The chain's CDR3 is CASSLGGGRALYEQYF. The CDR3 region has the DNA TGTGCCAGCAGCTTGGGGGGCGGGAGGGCCTTGTACGAGCAGTACTTC.

The chain has TRBV11-2 and TRBJ1-2, with 7 bases identical to TRBD1. The CDR3 length is 14 residues. Germline V gene sequence: CDR1 SGHAT, CDR2 FQNNGV. J was trimmed by 2 bases and V by 4 bases; bases with no gene match: 4. CDR3 in amino acids: CASSSQTGNYGYTF. The CDR3 DNA sequence: TGTGCCAGCAGCTCCCAGACAGGGAACTATGGCTACACCTTC.

The chain couples TRBV6-1 to TRBJ2-7; 9 positions agree with TRBD1. V shed 1 base and J 3 bases; nucleotides not matched to a gene: 7. CDR1 is MNHNS, CDR2 SASEGT, per germline. The CDR3 covers 16 residues. The CDR3 DNA is TGTGCCAGCAGTGAAGGATGGGGACAGGGCGGCTACGAGCAGTACTTC. As protein: CASSEGWGQGGYEQYF.

The chain couples TRBV20-1 to TRBJ1-1; the D gene is possibly TRBD1 (5 bases). V was clipped by 4 bases and J by 11 bases, with 14 bases between them. This CDR3 is 11 amino acids long. Germline V gene lookup returns CDR1 DFQATT and CDR2 SNEGSKA (reference sequence). In DNA form, the CDR3 reads TGCAGTGCTAAGGAGGGGATGAACGCTTTCTTT. This sequence encodes CSAKEGMNAFF.

A few counts support this clone. This sequence joins TRBV19 and TRBJ1-1; no reliable D call. Per germline, CDR1 LNHDA and CDR2 SQIVND (reference sequence). V gave up 1 base and J gave up 0 bases, with 3 bases separating them. The CDR3 covers 13 residues. The CDR3 DNA reads TGTGCCAGTAGTATAGTCTTGAACACTGAAGCTTTCTTT. Translated, it gives CASSIVLNTEAFF.

The V and J genes are TRBV28 and TRBJ1-1; D not resolved. The V end was cut by 5 bases, the J end by 10 bases, with 14 bases between. The CDR3 totals 12 residues. CDR1 MDHEN and CDR2 SYDVKM come from the germline V gene. This CDR3 is CASSDRNGGAFF. Here the CDR3 DNA reads TGTGCCAGCAGTGACCGTAATGGAGGAGCTTTCTTT. Looking up the rest from reference TRBV28 and TRBJ1-1 gives the full variable domain: DVKVTQSSRYLVKRTGEKVFLECVQDMDHENMFWYRQDPGLGLRLIYFSYDVKMKEKGDIPEGYSVSREKKERFSLILESASTNQTSMYLCASSDRNGGAFFGQGTRLTVV.

This chain uses TRBV2 with TRBJ2-5, with D tentatively TRBD1 (5 bases). The germline CDR1 and CDR2 sequences are SNHLY and FYNNEI. V was cut by 3 bases and J by 1 base, with 12 bases left in between. The CDR3 sequence is 15 residues long. CDR3 coding DNA: TGTGCCAGCAGTGAGATAAGGGGTCGCCAAGAGACCCAGTACTTC. Its translation: CASSEIRGRQETQYF.

V and J are TRBV6-5 and TRBJ1-2; D remains unclear. Trimming took off 5 bases at V and 2 bases at J, with 9 bases between the two ends. CDR3 size: 13 residues. Germline values: CDR1 MNHEY, CDR2 SVGAGI. The CDR3, as DNA: TGTGCCAGCAGTCCTTCACACAACTATGGCTACACCTTC. It translates to CASSPSHNYGYTF.

This clone showed up just a few times. The V call is TRBV6-5, the J call TRBJ2-1; 9 positions match TRBD1. CDR1 and CDR2 from the germline V gene are MNHEY and SVGAGI. V shed 7 bases and J 2 bases; nucleotides not matched to a gene: 6. CDR3 length: 15 residues. In nucleotides, the CDR3 is TGTGCCAGCACCTATACAGGGGGCGCCTACAATGAGCAGTTCTTC. Translation gives CASTYTGGAYNEQFF.